This entry lists 23 T cell receptor beta chains sequenced from one sample in a study of regulatory T cells in long-lasting Graves disease. Time point given: newly diagnosed GD, antithyroid drugs for less than 3 months. There was RNA extracted from PBMCs, and the TCR library was made from it. CDR3 regions were amplified by Arm-PCR using iRepertoire HTBI primers to build TCR beta libraries. TCRdb re-called the multiplex PCR reads through MiXCR, storing one row per CDR3 protein. The table has some 410,000 distinct CDR3 sequences, about 15% seen once. A further study also used this sample, focusing on T cells in Graves' hyperthyroidism and ophthalmopathy.

The specimen was peripheral blood mononuclear cells (PBMCs), collected at new diagnosis, from a patient treated with antithyroid drugs. The receptor source for this set is a woman aged 30 to 39 with Graves disease.

This clonotype showed up many times. The chain is built from TRBV6-1 and TRBJ1-5, with D perhaps TRBD1 (5 bases). The CDR3 runs to 15 residues. CDR1 is MNHNS and CDR2 is SASEGT in the germline V gene. Trimming pared 1 base from V and 2 bases from J, leaving 9 bases between. CDR3 sequence reads: CASSEEDTRNQPQHF. The CDR3, as DNA: TGTGCCAGCAGTGAAGAGGACACCCGCAATCAGCCCCAGCATTTT.

This clonotype was recorded a few times. The chain is built from TRBV19 and TRBJ2-1, with D possibly matching TRBD2 (5 bases). Trimming removed 3 bases from V and 5 bases from J, with 11 bases in between. Germline lookup yields CDR1 LNHDA and CDR2 SQIVND (reference sequence). This CDR3 contains 14 residues. The CDR3, as DNA: TGTGCCAGTAGTATGGGTAGCGTCCACAATGAGCAGTTCTTC. Protein sequence: CASSMGSVHNEQFF.

About this clonotype itself: A read error may explain this, as a much larger clone is one base away. The CDR3 DNA sequence: TGTGCCAGCAGCTCCGGACTGGTTTGGACGCAGTATTTT. It encodes CASSSGLVWTQYF. The chain links TRBV5-8 to TRBJ2-3; the D gene is possibly TRBD2 (5 bases). The V gene's germline CDR1 is SGHTS and CDR2 YDEGEE. V dropped 3 bases and J dropped 9 bases, with 14 bases sitting between them. The CDR3 spans 13 residues.

The chain is built from TRBV9 and TRBJ2-7; maybe TRBD2 (5 bases). The germline V and J ends were trimmed by 7 bases and 2 bases, with 16 bases remaining between them. This CDR3 comprises 14 residues. The germline gives CDR1 SGDLS, CDR2 YYNGEE. In nucleotides, the CDR3 is TGTGCCAGCGGGATAGGGAGTGGGGCCTACGAGCAGTACTTC. Translation gives CASGIGSGAYEQYF.

Comments on this clonotype: Since a much larger clone is just one base distant, this may be a read error. CDR3 region: CASSLDGTGVQNEQYF. Written as DNA, the CDR3 is TGTGCCAGCAGCTTAGATGGGACGGGAGTGCAAAATGAGCAGTACTTC. The chain joins TRBV11-3 to TRBJ2-7; D is possibly TRBD2 (6 bases). The CDR3 is 16 amino acids. V lost 0 bases and J 7 bases, leaving 19 bases between the germline ends. CDR1 and CDR2 from the germline V gene are SGHNT and YENEEA.

This clonotype showed up many times. V and J are TRBV6-1 and TRBJ1-1; D not certain. The CDR3 contains 14 residues. Trimming pared 10 bases from V and 0 bases from J, leaving 15 bases between. Germline values: CDR1 MNHNS, CDR2 SASEGT. CDR3 sequence (DNA): TGTGCCACCACGAGACTAAGGATGAACACTGAAGCTTTCTTT. Its protein is CATTRLRMNTEAFF.

This clonotype was found a few times. The V and J genes are TRBV10-2 and TRBJ1-5, with unresolved D. Germline V gene data show CDR1 as WSHSY and CDR2 as SAAADI. Deletions cut 5 bases from V and 5 bases from J, with 13 bases between. There are 14 residues in the CDR3. As DNA, the CDR3 is TGCGCCAGCAGTCTCGGAGGGAATCATCAGCCCCAGCATTTT. Amino acid sequence: CASSLGGNHQPQHF.

This clonotype was picked up many times. This rearrangement joins TRBV6-1 to TRBJ2-1, with a possible D match to TRBD2 (6 bases). The V end lost 4 bases, the J end lost 6 bases, and 19 bases lay between the germline ends. CDR1 and CDR2 (germline): MNHNS, SASEGT. The CDR3 extends over 16 amino acids. CDR3 in amino acids: CASSGRAGGHPNEQFF. CDR3 in DNA: TGTGCCAGCAGTGGGAGAGCGGGTGGGCACCCCAATGAGCAGTTCTTC.

This clonotype was counted many times. The chain couples TRBV5-1 to TRBJ1-5; D remains unclear. Germline V gene sequence: CDR1 SGHRS, CDR2 YFSETQ. Trimming removed 1 base from V and 5 bases from J, with 13 bases in between. The CDR3 has 15 residues. The CDR3, as DNA: TGCGCCAGCAGCTTGAAGGGAGGGATGTATCAGCCCCAGCATTTT. Its translation: CASSLKGGMYQPQHF.

In this sample, this clonotype turned up many times. This sequence joins TRBV12-3 or TRBV12-4 and TRBJ1-1; TRBD1 agrees at 7 bases. The V gene end was trimmed by 6 bases and the J gene end by 1 base; junction bases not matched to a gene: 8. The CDR3 contains 15 residues. CDR3 sequence (DNA): TGTGCCAGCAGGCTTCAACGGGACAGGAACACTGAAGCTTTCTTT. Protein product: CASRLQRDRNTEAFF.

The rearrangement joins TRBV7-9 to TRBJ2-5; 12 bases align to TRBD2. The germline CDR1 and CDR2 sequences are SEHNR and FQNEAQ (reference sequence). There are 16 residues in the CDR3. After removal of 0 bases from V and 4 bases from J, the junction contained 3 bases not matched to a gene. CDR3 loop: CASSLAPGLAGETQYF. The CDR3 DNA reads TGTGCCAGCAGCTTAGCCCCGGGACTAGCGGGAGAGACCCAGTACTTC.

Points on this clonotype: This could be a read error, since a much larger clone is one nucleotide away. This sequence joins TRBV6-1 and TRBJ2-1, with 9 bases aligning to TRBD2. The CDR3 contains 15 residues. J gave up 5 bases and V 11 bases, and 13 bases lay outside the gene matches. Germline CDR1 reads MNHNS; CDR2 reads SASEGT. The CDR3 spells CACTLGASGNNEQFF. The CDR3 DNA sequence: TGTGCCTGCACCTTAGGGGCTAGCGGGAACAATGAGCAGTTCTTC.

Turning to this clonotype: It is likely a read error: a sequence one base away is far more abundant. The rearrangement uses TRBV30 and TRBJ2-3; a possible D gene is TRBD2 (6 bases). The tail of the sequence fits TRBJ2-7 better, so the J call may be wrong. The CDR3 sequence is 15 residues long. Germline loops: CDR1 GTSNPN, CDR2 SVGIG (reference sequence). The CDR3 DNA follows: TGTGCCTGGAGTCGCCGGGGACTCCTATCCCATGAGCAGTACTTC. It encodes CAWSRRGLLSHEQYF.

The chain uses TRBV7-2 and TRBJ2-5; TRBD2 matches at 14 bases. V dropped 4 bases and J dropped 7; count of bases not matched to a gene: 8. Germline values: CDR1 SGHTA, CDR2 FQGNSA. The CDR3 runs 16 residues. CDR3 sequence: CASSSPGTSGSGTQYF. For the CDR3, the DNA is TGTGCCAGCAGCTCCCCCGGGACTAGCGGGAGTGGGACCCAGTACTTC.

Of note for this clonotype: A much larger clonotype is one base distant, so this may be a read error. The conserved phenylalanine or tryptophan normally closing the CDR3 is absent here, so this likely arose from a read error. The chain joins TRBV6-5 to TRBJ1-1, with 10 positions matching TRBD1. Trimming cost V 4 bases and J 6 bases; bases outside gene matches: 5. Germline CDR1 and CDR2: MNHEY and SVGAGI. The CDR3 is made up of 14 amino acids. This CDR3 is CASSSDRGLAEAFL. The CDR3 DNA is TGTGCCAGCAGTTCGGACAGGGGGTTGGCTGAAGCTTTCCTT.

This clonotype was counted at least ten times. The chain recombines TRBV5-6 with TRBJ2-5, with TRBD1 as a possible D gene (6 bases). The CDR3 consists of 16 residues. V lost 0 bases to trimming and J lost 0 bases, with 12 bases between them. The germline CDR1 and CDR2 sequences are SGHDT and YYEEEE. In nucleotides, the CDR3 is TGTGCCAGCAGCTTGGTCCGGGACACGTACCAAGAGACCCAGTACTTC. Its protein product is CASSLVRDTYQETQYF.

This clonotype was picked up many times. This chain links TRBV20-1 with TRBJ2-7; 7 nucleotides align to TRBD1. Per the germline V gene, CDR1 is DFQATT and CDR2 is SNEGSKA (reference sequence). This CDR3 is 13 amino acids long. The junction had 4 bases not matched to a gene; V was cut back by 3 bases and J by 2 bases. This chain's CDR3 is CSASTGDPYEQYF. The CDR3 DNA is TGCAGTGCTAGCACAGGGGATCCCTACGAGCAGTACTTC.

The chain joins TRBV4-1 to TRBJ2-1; 13 nucleotides line up with TRBD2. CDR1 is MGHRA, CDR2 YSYEKL, per germline. Losses at the gene ends were 0 bases for V and 7 bases for J; bases not matched to a gene: 6. There are 17 residues in the CDR3. The CDR3: CASSQEGLAGVRNEQFF. The CDR3 DNA reads as TGCGCCAGCAGCCAAGAAGGACTAGCGGGAGTACGGAATGAGCAGTTCTTC.

This clonotype was recorded at least ten times. The V gene is TRBV14, the J gene TRBJ2-7, with 7 bases lining up with TRBD1. Germline CDR1 and CDR2: SGHDN and FVKESK. This CDR3 has 15 amino acids. The V segment lost 4 bases and the J segment 3 bases; nucleotides outside the gene matches: 9. CDR3 in DNA: TGTGCCAGCAGCCTTAAATCAGGGGGTGGCTACGAGCAGTACTTC. Protein sequence: CASSLKSGGGYEQYF.

A few counts support this clonotype. This chain uses TRBV19 with TRBJ2-7; D is unclear. Trimming shortened V by 4 bases and J by 5 bases, and 6 bases separated the two germline ends. The CDR3 extends over 11 amino acids. Germline V gene lookup returns CDR1 LNHDA and CDR2 SQIVND (reference sequence). The DNA of the CDR3 is TGTGCCAGTAGTACTGGGAACGAGCAGTACTTC. This gives the protein CASSTGNEQYF.

V gene TRBV7-8 combines with J gene TRBJ1-5; a possible D gene is TRBD1 (5 bases). V lost 5 bases and J lost 4, with 15 bases in between. Germline V gives CDR1 SGHVS, CDR2 FQNEAQ. This CDR3 comprises 15 residues. The CDR3 DNA follows: TGTGCCAGCAGCAGAGAGGGGTCACTAAATCAGCCCCAGCATTTT. Translation gives CASSREGSLNQPQHF.

This clonotype was counted only a few times. The V and J genes are TRBV20-1 and TRBJ2-7; 9 nucleotides match TRBD2. Trimming at V came to 5 bases and at J to 3 bases, leaving 20 bases not matched to a gene. CDR1 and CDR2 (germline): DFQATT, SNEGSKA (reference sequence). The CDR3 contains 18 residues. Here the CDR3 reads CSAEGRVIAGVGDYEQYF. The CDR3 nucleotides are TGCAGTGCTGAAGGGCGGGTAATAGCGGGAGTGGGGGACTACGAGCAGTACTTC.

This clonotype was recorded many times. The rearrangement links TRBV11-1 to TRBJ2-5; D ambiguous. Germline V gene lookup returns CDR1 SGHAT and CDR2 FQDESV (reference sequence). The CDR3 consists of 11 residues. Between the trimmed V and J ends, which lost 7 bases and 7 bases, there was a span of 10 bases. CDR3 sequence: CASTIGGTQYF. DNA for the CDR3: TGTGCCAGCACCATCGGTGGGACCCAGTACTTC. Variable domain in full (rest from reference TRBV11-1 and TRBJ2-5): EAEVAQSPRYKITEKSQAVAFWCDPISGHATLYWYRQILGQGPELLVQFQDESVVDDSQLPKDRFSAERLKGVDSTLKIQPAELGDSAMYLCASTIGGTQYFGPGTRLLVL.